This T cell receptor (beta chain) was found in a study of shared clonotypes between healthy human individuals. Libraries were prepared by immunoSEQ multiplex PCR; TCRdb keeps only in-frame clonotypes and omits some of them. The sample shows a few million clones, around 94% of them seen only once. CDR1 and CDR2 from the germline V gene are MNHEY and SVGAGI. Trimming took 2 bases from V and 7 from J, leaving 14 bases between them. CDR3 length: 15 residues. This clone came up once. Its specificity is not known. Broader study findings: Naive subsets usually exceeded memory subsets in estimated richness. Sharing across four donors was seen in 4% to 6.5% of naive CD4 clonotypes.

This TCR came from a man aged 18 to 29 in good health. The rearrangement joins TRBV6-5 to TRBJ1-4, with D maybe TRBD1 (6 bases). Sequencing was done on a sample of naive CD4+ T cells sorted from blood. Subset reported: CD45RA+ positively selected. The CDR3 here is CASSYAGAGFEKLFF. The DNA of the CDR3 is TGTGCCAGCAGTTACGCAGGGGCCGGGTTTGAAAAACTGTTTTTT.